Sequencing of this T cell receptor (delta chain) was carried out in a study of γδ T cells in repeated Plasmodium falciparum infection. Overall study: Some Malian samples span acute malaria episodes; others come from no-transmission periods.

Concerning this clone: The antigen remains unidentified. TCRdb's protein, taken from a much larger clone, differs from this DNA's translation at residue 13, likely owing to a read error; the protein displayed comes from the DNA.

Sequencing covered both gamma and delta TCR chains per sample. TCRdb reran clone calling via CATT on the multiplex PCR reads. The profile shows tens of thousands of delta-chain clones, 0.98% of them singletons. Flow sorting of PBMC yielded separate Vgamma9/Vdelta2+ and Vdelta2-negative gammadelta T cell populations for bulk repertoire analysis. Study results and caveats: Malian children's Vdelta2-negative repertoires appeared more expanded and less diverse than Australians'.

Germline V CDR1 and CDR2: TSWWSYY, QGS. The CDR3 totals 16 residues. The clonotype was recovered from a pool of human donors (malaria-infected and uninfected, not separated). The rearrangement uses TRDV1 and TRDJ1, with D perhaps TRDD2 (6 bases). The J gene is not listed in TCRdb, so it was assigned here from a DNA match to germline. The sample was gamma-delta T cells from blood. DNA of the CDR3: TGTGCTCTTGGGTTGGCCTTCCCCACGTACACCGATAGACTCATCTTT. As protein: CALGLAFPTYTDRLIF.